Sequencing of this T cell receptor (beta chain) was carried out in a study of PD-1 and CTLA-4 blockade in melanoma. The assay was immunoSEQ multiplex PCR, and TCRdb's table has in-frame clones only and misses some. The table includes roughly 30,000 clones, about 87% detected once. This CDR3 comprises 13 residues. Germline V lookup: CDR1 SGHTS, CDR2 YDEGEE. The V gene lost 7 bases and the J gene lost 4 bases, with 12 bases spanning the gap. Sequenced material: CD8+ T cells from peripheral blood, taken from a patient given anti-PD-1 treatment. The V and J genes are TRBV5-8 and TRBJ1-5; possibly TRBD1 for D (5 bases). This TCR was sampled from a human donor with melanoma. The DNA of the CDR3 is TGTGCCAGCCGGGGCACGGCAAATCAGCCCCAGCATTTT. Translating gives CASRGTANQPQHF. Complete variable domain (other parts from reference TRBV5-8 and TRBJ1-5): EAGVTQSPTHLIKTRGQQATLRCSPISGHTSVYWYQQALGLGLQFLLWYDEGEERNRGNFPPRFSGRQFPNYSSELNVNALELEDSALYLCASRGTANQPQHFGDGTRLSIL.